This TCR beta chain came from a study of shared T cell receptors in the human thymus. Assay used: immunoSEQ multiplex PCR; TCRdb lists only in-frame clones, some missing. The sample lists 630,000 or so clones; over 75% were seen once. The CDR3 extends over 15 amino acids. With V trimmed by 2 bases and J by 3 bases, 7 bases remained unmatched. Germline values: CDR1 SGHDN, CDR2 FVKESK. These data are also associated with another study on human thymus T cells. According to that study: Resections removed during corrective heart surgery provided the thymus tissue used. An apparent bias in V and J gene usage was seen in thymic and blood repertoires.

The sequenced sample consisted of thymocytes. The chain uses TRBV14 and TRBJ2-7; TRBD1 agrees at 7 bases. The receptor's source is a boy in the first two years of life with a congenital heart defect. The CDR3 reads CASSQKTGEIYEQYF. CDR3 coding DNA: TGTGCCAGCAGCCAAAAAACAGGGGAAATCTACGAGCAGTACTTC.